This T cell receptor (beta chain) came from a study of OX40 agonist ivuxolimab in advanced cancers. Germline V gene data show CDR1 as SGHTA and CDR2 as FQGNSA. Trimming pared 1 base from V and 10 bases from J, leaving 11 bases between. The length of the CDR3 is 13 residues. Measured with immunoSEQ multiplex PCR; TCRdb has only the in-frame clones, and not every one. The sample shows about 83,000 clones, about 88% of them seen only once. Sequenced here: CD4+ or CD8+ T cells sorted from blood, sampled in a trial of the OX40 agonist ivuxolimab. The TCR was taken from an adult with an advanced solid tumor such as melanoma, head and neck, liver or kidney cancer. V and J are TRBV7-2 and TRBJ1-5; no definite D call. CDR3 sequence reads: CASSLGPVQPQHF. Here the CDR3 DNA reads TGTGCCAGCAGCTTAGGTCCAGTCCAACCCCAGCATTTT.